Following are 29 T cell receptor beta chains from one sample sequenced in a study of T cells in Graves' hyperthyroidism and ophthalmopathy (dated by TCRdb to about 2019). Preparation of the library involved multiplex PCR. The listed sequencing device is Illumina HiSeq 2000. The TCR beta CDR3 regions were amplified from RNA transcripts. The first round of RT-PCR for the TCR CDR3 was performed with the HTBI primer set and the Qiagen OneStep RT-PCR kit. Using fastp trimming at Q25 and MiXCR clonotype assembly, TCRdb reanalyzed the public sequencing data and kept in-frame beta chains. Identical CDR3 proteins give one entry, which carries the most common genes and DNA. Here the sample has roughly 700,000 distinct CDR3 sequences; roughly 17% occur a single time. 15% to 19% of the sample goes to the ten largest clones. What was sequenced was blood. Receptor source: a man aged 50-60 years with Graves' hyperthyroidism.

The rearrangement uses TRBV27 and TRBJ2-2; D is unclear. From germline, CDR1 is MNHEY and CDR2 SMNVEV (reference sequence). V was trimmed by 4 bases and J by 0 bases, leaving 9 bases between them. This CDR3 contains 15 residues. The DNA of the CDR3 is TGTGCCAGCAGTTATATCCCCGCGAACACCGGGGAGCTGTTTTTT. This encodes CASSYIPANTGELFF.

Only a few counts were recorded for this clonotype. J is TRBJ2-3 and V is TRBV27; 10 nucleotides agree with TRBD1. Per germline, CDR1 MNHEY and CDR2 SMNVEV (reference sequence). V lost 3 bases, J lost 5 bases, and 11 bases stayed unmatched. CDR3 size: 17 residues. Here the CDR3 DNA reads TGTGCCAGCAGTTTCGCCCTGGGACAGGGGCGGAGAGATACGCAGTATTTT. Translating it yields CASSFALGQGRRDTQYF.

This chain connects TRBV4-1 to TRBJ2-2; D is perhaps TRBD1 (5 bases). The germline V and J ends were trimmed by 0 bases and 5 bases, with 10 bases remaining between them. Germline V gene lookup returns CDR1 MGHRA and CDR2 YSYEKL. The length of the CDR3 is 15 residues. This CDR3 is CASSQESGKTGELFF. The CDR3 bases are TGCGCCAGCAGCCAAGAGTCAGGGAAAACCGGGGAGCTGTTTTTT.

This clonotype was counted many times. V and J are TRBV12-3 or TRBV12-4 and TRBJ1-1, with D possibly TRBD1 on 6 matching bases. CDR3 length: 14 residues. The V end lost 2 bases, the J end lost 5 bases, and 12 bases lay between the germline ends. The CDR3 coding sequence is TGTGCCAGCAGTTTAAGGGGGGATCTTACTGAAGCTTTCTTT. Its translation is CASSLRGDLTEAFF.

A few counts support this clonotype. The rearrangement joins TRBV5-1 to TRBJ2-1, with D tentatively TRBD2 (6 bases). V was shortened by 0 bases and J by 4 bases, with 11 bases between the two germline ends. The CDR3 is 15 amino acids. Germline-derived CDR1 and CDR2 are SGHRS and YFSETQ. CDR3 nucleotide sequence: TGCGCCAGCAGCTTGGAGAGCGGGCAATACAATGAGCAGTTCTTC. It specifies CASSLESGQYNEQFF.

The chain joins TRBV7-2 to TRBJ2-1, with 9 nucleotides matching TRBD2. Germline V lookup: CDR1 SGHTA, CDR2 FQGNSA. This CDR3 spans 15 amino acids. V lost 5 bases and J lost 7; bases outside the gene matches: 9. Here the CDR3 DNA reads TGTGCCAGCAGCCAGGGTAGCGGGAGTGGTAATGAGCAGTTCTTC. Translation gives CASSQGSGSGNEQFF.

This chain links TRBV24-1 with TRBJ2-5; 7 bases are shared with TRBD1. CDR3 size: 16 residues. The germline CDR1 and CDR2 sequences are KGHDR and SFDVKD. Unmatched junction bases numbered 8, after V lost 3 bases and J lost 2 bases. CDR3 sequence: CATSDPVPGQQETQYF. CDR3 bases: TGTGCCACCAGTGATCCGGTCCCGGGACAGCAAGAGACCCAGTACTTC.

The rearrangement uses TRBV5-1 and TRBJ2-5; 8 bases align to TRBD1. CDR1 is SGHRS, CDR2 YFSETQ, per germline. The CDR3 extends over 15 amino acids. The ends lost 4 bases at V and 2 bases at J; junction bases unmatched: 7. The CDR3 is CASSGGQGRQETQYF. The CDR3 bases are TGCGCCAGCAGCGGTGGACAGGGTCGGCAAGAGACCCAGTACTTC.

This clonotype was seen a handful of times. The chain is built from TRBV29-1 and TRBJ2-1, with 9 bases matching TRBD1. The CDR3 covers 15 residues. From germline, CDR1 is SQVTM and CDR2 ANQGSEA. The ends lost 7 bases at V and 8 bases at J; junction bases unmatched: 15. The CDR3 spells CSARFARTGVDEQFF. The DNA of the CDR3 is TGCAGCGCCCGATTTGCCCGGACAGGGGTGGATGAGCAGTTCTTC.

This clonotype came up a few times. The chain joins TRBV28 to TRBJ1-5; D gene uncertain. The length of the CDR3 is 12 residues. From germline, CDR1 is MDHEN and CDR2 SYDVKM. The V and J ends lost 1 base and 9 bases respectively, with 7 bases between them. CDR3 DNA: TGTGCCAGCAGTTTATTGAGACCGCCCCAGCATTTT. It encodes CASSLLRPPQHF.

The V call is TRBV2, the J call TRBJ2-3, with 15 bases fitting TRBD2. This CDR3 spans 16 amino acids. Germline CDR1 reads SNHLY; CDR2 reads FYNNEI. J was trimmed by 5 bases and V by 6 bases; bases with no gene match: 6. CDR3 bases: TGTGCCAGCAGCAAGGGACTAGCGGGAGGAGGAGATACGCAGTATTTT. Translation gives CASSKGLAGGGDTQYF.

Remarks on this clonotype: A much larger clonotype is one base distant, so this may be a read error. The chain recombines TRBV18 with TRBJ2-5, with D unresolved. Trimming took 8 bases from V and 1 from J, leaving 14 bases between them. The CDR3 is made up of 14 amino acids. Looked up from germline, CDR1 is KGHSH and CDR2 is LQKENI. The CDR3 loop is CASHTRVVQETQYF. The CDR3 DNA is TGTGCCAGCCACACACGGGTCGTCCAAGAGACCCAGTACTTC.

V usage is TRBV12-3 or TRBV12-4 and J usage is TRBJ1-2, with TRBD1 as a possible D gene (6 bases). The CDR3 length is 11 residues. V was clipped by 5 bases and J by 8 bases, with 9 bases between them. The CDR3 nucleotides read TGTGCCAGCAGTCACAGGGTCGGCTACACCTTC. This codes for CASSHRVGYTF.

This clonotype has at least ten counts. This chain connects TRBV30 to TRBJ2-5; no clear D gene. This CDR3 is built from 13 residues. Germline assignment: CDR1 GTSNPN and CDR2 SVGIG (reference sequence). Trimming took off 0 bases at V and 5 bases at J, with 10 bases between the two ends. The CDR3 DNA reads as TGTGCCTGGAGTGTGCCTAGGTGGGAGACCCAGTACTTC. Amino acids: CAWSVPRWETQYF.

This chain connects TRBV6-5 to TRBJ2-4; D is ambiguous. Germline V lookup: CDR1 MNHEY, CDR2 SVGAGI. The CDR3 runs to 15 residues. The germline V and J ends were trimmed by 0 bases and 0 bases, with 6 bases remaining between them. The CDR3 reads CASSYSRKAKNIQYF. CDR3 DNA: TGTGCCAGCAGTTACTCCCGCAAAGCCAAAAACATTCAGTACTTC.

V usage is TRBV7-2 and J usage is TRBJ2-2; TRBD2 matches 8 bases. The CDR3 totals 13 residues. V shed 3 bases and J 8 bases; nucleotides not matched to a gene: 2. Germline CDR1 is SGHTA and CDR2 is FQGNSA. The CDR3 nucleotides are TGTGCCAGCAGCTTCGGGACTAGAGGGGAGCTGTTTTTT. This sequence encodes CASSFGTRGELFF.

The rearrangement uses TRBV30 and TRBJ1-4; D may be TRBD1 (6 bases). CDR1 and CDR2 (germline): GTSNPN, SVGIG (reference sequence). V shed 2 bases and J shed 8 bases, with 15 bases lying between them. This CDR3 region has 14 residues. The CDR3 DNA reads TGTGCCTGGAGTTCACAGGGTTGGAACGAAAAACTGTTTTTT. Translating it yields CAWSSQGWNEKLFF.

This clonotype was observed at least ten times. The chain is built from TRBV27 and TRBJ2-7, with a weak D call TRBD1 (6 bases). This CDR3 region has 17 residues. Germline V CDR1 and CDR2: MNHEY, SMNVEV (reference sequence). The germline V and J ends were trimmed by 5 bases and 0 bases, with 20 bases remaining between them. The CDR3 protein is CASSGRITGKGSYEQYF. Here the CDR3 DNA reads TGTGCCAGCAGTGGCCGAATTACAGGGAAGGGCTCCTACGAGCAGTACTTC.

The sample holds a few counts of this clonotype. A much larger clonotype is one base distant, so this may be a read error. The CDR3 loop reads CASSRTRDTEAFF. The CDR3 nucleotides read TGTGCCAGCAGTCGAACGAGAGACACTGAAGCTTTCTTT. The chain joins TRBV6-1 to TRBJ1-1; D gene ambiguous. The CDR3 consists of 13 residues. The germline V gene encodes CDR1 MNHNS and CDR2 SASEGT. V lost 5 bases to trimming and J lost 3 bases, with 10 bases between them.

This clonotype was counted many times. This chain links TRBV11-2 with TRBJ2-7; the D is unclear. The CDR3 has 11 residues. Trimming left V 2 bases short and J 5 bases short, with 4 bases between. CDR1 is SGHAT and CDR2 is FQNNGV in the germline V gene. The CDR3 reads CASSLLDEQYF. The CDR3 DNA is TGTGCCAGCAGCTTATTGGACGAGCAGTACTTC.

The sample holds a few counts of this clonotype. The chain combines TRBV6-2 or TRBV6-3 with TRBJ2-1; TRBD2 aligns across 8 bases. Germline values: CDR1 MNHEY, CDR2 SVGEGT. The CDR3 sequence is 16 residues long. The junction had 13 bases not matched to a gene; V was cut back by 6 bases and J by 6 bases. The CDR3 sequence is CASRRTLAAHSNEQFF. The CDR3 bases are TGTGCCAGCAGACGTACACTAGCGGCCCACAGCAATGAGCAGTTCTTC.

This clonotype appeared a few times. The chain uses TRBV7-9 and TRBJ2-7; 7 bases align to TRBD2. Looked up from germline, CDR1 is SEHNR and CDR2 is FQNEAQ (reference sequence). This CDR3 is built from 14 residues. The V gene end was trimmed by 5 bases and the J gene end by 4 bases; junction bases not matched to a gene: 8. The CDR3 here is CASSREAGTYEQYF. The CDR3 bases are TGTGCCAGCAGCAGAGAAGCGGGAACGTACGAGCAGTACTTC.

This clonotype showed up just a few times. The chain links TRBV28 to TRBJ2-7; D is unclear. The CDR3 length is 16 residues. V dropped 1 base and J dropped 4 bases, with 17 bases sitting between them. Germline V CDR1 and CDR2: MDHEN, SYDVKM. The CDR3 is CASSLFLDPVAYEQYF. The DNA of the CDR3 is TGTGCCAGCAGTTTATTTCTGGACCCCGTGGCGTACGAGCAGTACTTC.

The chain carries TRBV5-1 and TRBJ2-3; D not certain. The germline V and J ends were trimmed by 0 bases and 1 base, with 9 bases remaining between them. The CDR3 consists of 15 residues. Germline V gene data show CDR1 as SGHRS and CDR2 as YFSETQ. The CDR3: CASSLAGDRTDTQYF. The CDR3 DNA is TGCGCCAGCAGCTTGGCCGGCGATCGCACAGATACGCAGTATTTT.

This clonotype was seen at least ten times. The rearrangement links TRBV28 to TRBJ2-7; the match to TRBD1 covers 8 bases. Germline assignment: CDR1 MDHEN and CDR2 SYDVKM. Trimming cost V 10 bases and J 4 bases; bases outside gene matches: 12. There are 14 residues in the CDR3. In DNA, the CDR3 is TGTGCCATCCAGGGAGGACAGGGCAGTTACGAGCAGTACTTC. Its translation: CAIQGGQGSYEQYF.

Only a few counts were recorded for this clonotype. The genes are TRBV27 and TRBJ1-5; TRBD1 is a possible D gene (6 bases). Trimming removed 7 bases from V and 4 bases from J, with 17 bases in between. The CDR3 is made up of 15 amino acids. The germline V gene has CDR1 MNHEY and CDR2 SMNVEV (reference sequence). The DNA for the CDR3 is TGTGCCAGCAAATGGGACAACGCTATGAATCAGCCCCAGCATTTT. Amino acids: CASKWDNAMNQPQHF.

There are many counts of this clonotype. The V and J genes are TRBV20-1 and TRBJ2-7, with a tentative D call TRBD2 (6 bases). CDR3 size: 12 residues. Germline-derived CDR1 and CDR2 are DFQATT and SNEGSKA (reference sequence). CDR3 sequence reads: CSGLAGRYEQYF. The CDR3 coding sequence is TGCAGCGGTTTGGCGGGGAGGTACGAGCAGTACTTC.

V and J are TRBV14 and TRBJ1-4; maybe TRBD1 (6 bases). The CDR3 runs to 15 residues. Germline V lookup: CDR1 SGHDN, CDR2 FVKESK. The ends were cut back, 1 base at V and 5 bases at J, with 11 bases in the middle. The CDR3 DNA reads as TGTGCCAGCAGCCAAGTGAGGACAGTAAATGAAAAACTGTTTTTT. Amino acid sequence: CASSQVRTVNEKLFF.

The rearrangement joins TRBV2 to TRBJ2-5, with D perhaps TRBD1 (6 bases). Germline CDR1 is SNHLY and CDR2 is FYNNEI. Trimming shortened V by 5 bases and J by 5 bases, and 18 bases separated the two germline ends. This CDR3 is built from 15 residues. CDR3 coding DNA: TGTGCCAGCAGTTACTGGGCAGGGGACCGGGAGACCCAGTACTTC. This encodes CASSYWAGDRETQYF.